Each of the 20 T cell receptor beta chains below was sequenced from the same sample in a study of CD8+ T cells in alopecia areata. Reverse transcription of extracted RNA yielded cDNA, which provided the sequencing template. The method was immunoSEQ multiplex PCR; TCRdb's version includes in-frame clones alone and lacks a portion of them. The sample holds about 120,000 clones, about 50% seen once. Material: NKG2D-low CD8+ T cells sorted from blood. These receptors originate from a human donor with alopecia areata.

This clone was counted only a few times. The rearrangement links TRBV7-6 to TRBJ2-1, with D hard to call. CDR1 and CDR2 from the germline V gene are SGHVS and FNYEAQ. V was cut by 7 bases and J by 3 bases, with 13 bases left in between. The CDR3 has 14 residues. CDR3 nucleotides: TGTGCCAGCACCAATGCACAAGGCTACAATGAGCAGTTCTTC. Its protein product is CASTNAQGYNEQFF.

The rearrangement joins TRBV28 to TRBJ2-5; no clear D. The germline V gene encodes CDR1 MDHEN and CDR2 SYDVKM. V was cut by 2 bases and J by 5 bases, with 15 bases left in between. The CDR3 consists of 15 residues. CDR3 sequence reads: CASSLGASGYETQYF. The CDR3 bases are TGTGCCAGCAGTTTAGGAGCTTCGGGTTATGAGACCCAGTACTTC.

J is TRBJ1-2 and V is TRBV27; the match to TRBD1 covers 8 bases. The CDR3 length is 13 residues. Germline CDR1 MNHEY, CDR2 SMNVEV (reference sequence). J lost 6 bases, V lost 3 bases, and 3 bases had no gene match. The CDR3 here is CASSFDRGDGYTF. As DNA, the CDR3 is TGTGCCAGCAGTTTCGACAGGGGAGATGGCTACACCTTC.

This clone was seen just once. The V and J genes are TRBV11-2 and TRBJ2-2; D not certain. The germline V gene has CDR1 SGHAT and CDR2 FQNNGV. Trimming took 1 base from V and 4 from J, leaving 4 bases between them. The CDR3 spans 13 residues. The CDR3 is CASSLARTGELFF. CDR3 sequence (DNA): TGTGCCAGCAGCTTAGCCCGCACCGGGGAGCTGTTTTTT.

This clone was detected once. This rearrangement joins TRBV11-2 to TRBJ1-4; no firm D call. The CDR3 is 11 amino acids. Germline V gives CDR1 SGHAT, CDR2 FQNNGV. V was shortened by 0 bases and J by 10 bases, with 3 bases between the two germline ends. The CDR3 DNA is TGTGCCAGCAGCTTAGACGGAAAACTGTTTTTT. The encoded protein is CASSLDGKLFF.

This clone was detected once. The rearrangement links TRBV7-9 to TRBJ2-7; 7 bases agree with TRBD1. J was trimmed by 4 bases and V by 5 bases; bases with no gene match: 8. Germline CDR1 SEHNR, CDR2 FQNEAQ (reference sequence). The CDR3 loop spans 14 amino acids. The CDR3, as DNA: TGTGCCAGCAGCCTGACAGGGCGACCTTACGAGCAGTACTTC. Translation: CASSLTGRPYEQYF.

The rearrangement joins TRBV29-1 to TRBJ2-2; 8 bases line up with TRBD1. This CDR3 has 14 residues. The germline gives CDR1 SQVTM, CDR2 ANQGSEA. Unmatched junction bases numbered 9, after V lost 7 bases and J lost 5 bases. CDR3 amino acids: CSARGTGGTGELFF. DNA of the CDR3: TGCAGCGCTCGGGGGACAGGAGGGACCGGGGAGCTGTTTTTT.

This clone was seen only a few times. The V gene is TRBV28, the J gene TRBJ2-7; TRBD2 agrees at 10 bases. The CDR3 covers 17 residues. Germline V gene sequence: CDR1 MDHEN, CDR2 SYDVKM. V lost 8 bases, J lost 1 base, and 14 bases stayed unmatched. The CDR3 DNA reads TGTGCCAGCGTTAGTGGTGGTAGCGGGAGGTTATCCTACGAGCAGTACTTC. Amino acids: CASVSGGSGRLSYEQYF.

This clone was picked up a small number of times. V usage is TRBV29-1 and J usage is TRBJ2-7; D remains ambiguous. Germline CDR1 and CDR2: SQVTM and ANQGSEA. V was shortened by 4 bases and J by 3 bases, with 10 bases between the two germline ends. The CDR3 covers 12 residues. This CDR3 is CSVVVKVYEQYF. The CDR3 region has the DNA TGCAGCGTTGTAGTGAAAGTCTACGAGCAGTACTTC.

The chain joins TRBV28 to TRBJ2-7, with 7 bases aligning to TRBD2. V was clipped by 9 bases and J by 6 bases; unmatched bases: 5. The V gene's germline CDR1 is MDHEN and CDR2 SYDVKM. The CDR3 has 11 residues. CDR3 bases: TGTGCCAGTGAGGGAGGGCGCGAGCAGTACTTC. It codes for CASEGGREQYF. The variable domain in full, with the rest retrieved from reference TRBV28 and TRBJ2-7, is DVKVTQSSRYLVKRTGEKVFLECVQDMDHENMFWYRQDPGLGLRLIYFSYDVKMKEKGDIPEGYSVSREKKERFSLILESASTNQTSMYLCASEGGREQYFGPGTRLTVT.

The CDR3 nucleotides are TGCAGCGTGGGGAACGGTCTCTCCTACGAGCAGTACTTC. Translated: CSVGNGLSYEQYF. The chain joins TRBV29-1 to TRBJ2-7; D is undetermined. V dropped 6 bases and J dropped 0 bases, with 12 bases sitting between them. Germline V gene lookup returns CDR1 SQVTM and CDR2 ANQGSEA. The CDR3 is 13 residues long.

This clone appeared a few times. The chain has TRBV27 and TRBJ2-7, with TRBD2 matching 8 bases. Germline assignment: CDR1 MNHEY and CDR2 SMNVEV (reference sequence). Germline trimming cut 5 bases from V and 5 bases from J; bases unmatched to any gene: 8. The CDR3 is made up of 14 amino acids. This chain's CDR3 is CASSPGLEGHEQYF. Written as DNA, the CDR3 is TGTGCCAGCAGTCCGGGACTAGAGGGCCACGAGCAGTACTTC.

This clone appeared a few times. The chain carries TRBV30 and TRBJ2-3; D is possibly TRBD1 or TRBD2 (6 bases each). Germline CDR1 GTSNPN, CDR2 SVGIG (reference sequence). This CDR3 comprises 14 residues. V lost 5 bases and J lost 4, with 16 bases in between. CDR3 DNA sequence: TGTGCCTGGCAGAGGGGGGAGTTTGCAGATACGCAGTATTTT. Translating gives CAWQRGEFADTQYF.

Here the CDR3 reads CASSFYSGANVLTF. The CDR3 DNA reads as TGTGCCAGCAGTTTTTACTCTGGGGCCAACGTCCTGACTTTC. The chain joins TRBV27 to TRBJ2-6; D gene unclear. CDR1 and CDR2 from the germline V gene are MNHEY and SMNVEV (reference sequence). This CDR3 is built from 14 residues. V was cut by 3 bases and J by 0 bases, with 3 bases left in between.

This clone appeared once. This chain connects TRBV25-1 to TRBJ2-5, with 7 bases lining up with TRBD1. The germline V gene encodes CDR1 MGHDK and CDR2 SYGVNS. V shed 4 bases, J shed 5 bases, and the junction held 7 bases outside the gene matches. This CDR3 has 14 amino acids. The CDR3 DNA is TGTGCCAGCAGTGGACACAGGGGTGGCGAGACCCAGTACTTC. Protein: CASSGHRGGETQYF.

This clone was counted only a few times. The chain joins TRBV29-1 to TRBJ2-3, with 8 bases that match TRBD2. Germline lookup yields CDR1 SQVTM and CDR2 ANQGSEA. J lost 4 bases, V lost 1 base, and 4 bases had no gene match. The CDR3 sequence is 14 residues long. Here the CDR3 reads CSVEGSGRADTQYF. CDR3 nucleotide sequence: TGCAGCGTTGAAGGGAGCGGGAGAGCAGATACGCAGTATTTT.

The chain joins TRBV7-9 to TRBJ2-5, with D hard to call. CDR3 size: 13 residues. Germline V CDR1 and CDR2: SEHNR, FQNEAQ (reference sequence). V lost 5 bases, J lost 5 bases, and 12 bases lay in between. CDR3 in DNA: TGTGCCAGCAGCCCGACGGAAGCGGAGACCCAGTACTTC. Translating it yields CASSPTEAETQYF.

The chain combines TRBV4-1 with TRBJ2-7; D is ambiguous. V was trimmed by 1 base and J by 4 bases, leaving 5 bases between them. The germline CDR1 and CDR2 sequences are MGHRA and YSYEKL. The CDR3 is 12 residues long. CDR3 sequence reads: CASSQGHYEQYF. CDR3 DNA: TGCGCCAGCAGCCAAGGACATTACGAGCAGTACTTC.

Regarding this clone: One end of the junction is discordant with germline, which a read error may explain. The rearrangement uses TRBV6-1 and TRBJ1-5; D uncertain. This CDR3 has 14 amino acids. Germline assignment: CDR1 MNHNS and CDR2 SASEGT. CDR3 sequence (DNA): TGTGCCAGCAGCGAAGGGATGAGCAATCAGCCCCAGCATTTT. Translation gives CASSEGMSNQPQHF.

V usage is TRBV2 and J usage is TRBJ1-1; no reliable D call. V lost 7 bases and J 1 base, leaving 4 bases between the germline ends. The CDR3 consists of 11 residues. CDR1 and CDR2 from the germline V gene are SNHLY and FYNNEI. CDR3 region: CASKGNTEAFF. The CDR3 DNA reads TGTGCCAGCAAGGGGAACACTGAAGCTTTCTTT.